What follows describes a single T cell receptor (beta chain). Its target is unknown. The data were obtained in a study of T-cell memory formation after mild COVID-19. The study's findings and limits: Certain responding clones were present in pre-infection memory, suggesting participation of cross-reactive memory. Confirmation was lacking for SARS-CoV-2 specificity of second-wave clones that peaked on day 37.

TCRdb re-called the 5' RACE reads with MiXCR, one entry per CDR3 protein. The sample contains under 450,000 distinct CDR3 sequences, 14% of which appear only once. The length of the CDR3 is 14 residues. Unmatched junction bases numbered 7, after V lost 2 bases and J lost 8 bases. Germline V gives CDR1 GTSNPN, CDR2 SVGIG (reference sequence). The sequencing sample was made of PBMCs or a T cell subset sorted from them (not recorded which). J is TRBJ2-1 and V is TRBV30, with 9 nucleotides matching TRBD1. This clonotype originated in a man aged 18 to 30 who had mild COVID-19 (a few samples of this study predate the infection). Cell type and time point are not known. DNA of the CDR3: TGTGCCTGGAGTCCAGGGACAGGGAGGGATGAGCAGTTCTTC. This encodes CAWSPGTGRDEQFF.